These 8 T cell receptor beta chains were all obtained from the same sample, sequenced in a study of blood T cell repertoires in COVID-19. The table came from immunoSEQ multiplex PCR; TCRdb's copy has only in-frame clones and leaves some out. The sample lists about 95,000 clones, roughly 80% seen once, with more than 20% in the top ten. The sequenced sample consisted of peripheral blood. All receptors come from an elderly man with active or convalescent COVID-19.

This chain connects TRBV5-1 to TRBJ1-2; the match to TRBD1 covers 8 bases. The CDR3 consists of 16 residues. J was trimmed by 8 bases and V by 0 bases; bases with no gene match: 12. CDR1 is SGHRS and CDR2 is YFSETQ in the germline V gene. The CDR3 bases are TGCGCCAGCAGCTTGGGAGTGGGACAGGAGCGAGGGGGCTACACCTTC. It yields the protein CASSLGVGQERGGYTF.

The rearrangement uses TRBV2 and TRBJ2-7; no firm D call. V dropped 3 bases and J dropped 5 bases, with 8 bases sitting between them. The CDR3 consists of 12 residues. Germline V CDR1 and CDR2: SNHLY, FYNNEI. CDR3 residues: CASSDHADEQYF. The CDR3, as DNA: TGTGCCAGCAGTGATCATGCAGACGAGCAGTACTTC.

V and J are TRBV18 and TRBJ2-7; D ambiguous. V was trimmed by 6 bases and J by 6 bases, leaving 15 bases between them. This CDR3 comprises 13 residues. CDR1 and CDR2 from the germline V gene are KGHSH and LQKENI. The CDR3 DNA reads TGTGCCAGCTCCCCCGAGTCTAGGAGCGAGCAGTACTTC. Translation gives CASSPESRSEQYF.

This clone was picked up one time. CDR3 nucleotide sequence: TGTGCCAGCAGCTTAGGGGGGGGCAGTAGGGATGAGCAGTTCTTC. Amino acid sequence: CASSLGGGSRDEQFF. V and J are TRBV7-2 and TRBJ2-1, with D perhaps matching TRBD2 (7 bases). The CDR3 consists of 15 residues. Germline lookup yields CDR1 SGHTA and CDR2 FQGNSA. V was shortened by 1 base and J by 8 bases, with 15 bases between the two germline ends.

This clone showed up many times. The chain recombines TRBV13 with TRBJ1-6; TRBD1 is a possible D gene (5 bases). Per germline, CDR1 PRHDT and CDR2 FYEKMQ (reference sequence). Trimming removed 5 bases at V and 6 bases at J, with 14 bases between. The CDR3 consists of 15 residues. The CDR3 here is CASSLSGGGNSPLHF. As DNA, the CDR3 is TGTGCCAGCAGCCTCAGCGGGGGTGGTAATTCACCCCTCCACTTT.

V is TRBV11-2 and J is TRBJ2-7; 7 bases map to TRBD2. The V segment lost 3 bases and the J segment 2 bases; nucleotides outside the gene matches: 10. The CDR3 length is 16 residues. CDR1 is SGHAT, CDR2 FQNNGV, per germline. CDR3 residues: CASSLFSGRAAYEQYF. CDR3 DNA sequence: TGTGCCAGCAGCTTGTTTTCGGGGAGGGCAGCCTACGAGCAGTACTTC.

This clone has a single count. The chain employs TRBV7-6 and TRBJ2-1; D gene unclear. CDR3 length: 16 residues. Between the trimmed V and J ends, which lost 1 base and 6 bases, there was a span of 16 bases. The germline CDR1 and CDR2 sequences are SGHVS and FNYEAQ. The DNA of the CDR3 is TGTGCCAGCAGCTTAGAAGGTGGGCCCCCCGGCAATGAGCAGTTCTTC. Translated: CASSLEGGPPGNEQFF.

The rearrangement joins TRBV2 to TRBJ2-5; D is unresolved. CDR1 and CDR2 from the germline V gene are SNHLY and FYNNEI. The CDR3 loop spans 13 amino acids. The V gene lost 0 bases and the J gene lost 9 bases, with 11 bases spanning the gap. CDR3 region: CASSEARSTAQYF. CDR3 DNA: TGTGCCAGCAGTGAAGCCCGGAGCACGGCCCAGTACTTC.